The 13 T cell receptor beta chains presented below share a single source sample, sequenced in a study of molecular identifiers for immune sequencing clone quantification. TCRdb reanalysed the PCR reads using MiXCR and keeps one entry per CDR3 protein. The sample comprises around 300,000 distinct CDR3 sequences, roughly 23% of which are singletons, and around 0.7% rests with the top ten. Sequenced: naive CD8+ T cells from blood, with Jurkat cell RNA spiked in. The subset: FACS-sorted CD8+CD4-CCR7+CD45RA+ naive T cells. The receptor set was obtained from a human donor in good health. Some libraries in this study had Jurkat cell RNA spiked in.

The chain employs TRBV13 and TRBJ2-1; TRBD2 matches at 8 bases. With V trimmed by 5 bases and J by 3 bases, 9 bases remained unmatched. CDR1 is PRHDT and CDR2 is FYEKMQ in the germline V gene (reference sequence). The CDR3 extends over 16 amino acids. The CDR3 nucleotides are TGTGCCAGCAGCCTCCAGGAGCGGGAGAGCTACAATGAGCAGTTCTTC. Its translation: CASSLQERESYNEQFF.

About this clonotype: A read error is likely, as this CDR3 ends without the conserved phenylalanine or tryptophan. V and J are TRBV5-3 and TRBJ2-3; D may be TRBD2 (6 bases). TRBV5-3 is identified as an open reading frame with a role that is uncertain. The CDR3 length is 15 residues. CDR3 in amino acids: CASSSGRTSTDTQYY. The DNA for the CDR3 is TGTGCCAGCAGCTCGGGGAGGACCAGCACAGATACGCAGTATTAT.

The chain has TRBV7-9 and TRBJ2-2; TRBD1 agrees at 8 bases. CDR1 and CDR2 (germline): SEHNR, FQNEAQ (reference sequence). V lost 7 bases to trimming and J lost 6 bases; unmatched junction nucleotides: 13. The CDR3 runs 16 residues. This chain's CDR3 is CASKPRQGYASGELFF. The CDR3 DNA is TGTGCCAGCAAGCCCAGACAGGGGTACGCCTCCGGGGAGCTGTTTTTT.

This clonotype was seen many times. The chain links TRBV6-2 or TRBV6-3 to TRBJ1-5; 9 nucleotides match TRBD1. There are 17 residues in the CDR3. V shed 6 bases, J shed 5 bases, and the junction held 14 bases outside the gene matches. Germline loops: CDR1 MNHEY, CDR2 SVGEGT. The CDR3 DNA is TGTGCCAGCAGGCCCCGCCCGGGACAGGGAAGGTATCAGCCCCAGCATTTT. Amino acids: CASRPRPGQGRYQPQHF.

On this clonotype itself: The junction shows a germline mismatch at one end, possibly a read error. The J gene is TRBJ1-1, the V gene TRBV5-3; the D is unclear. TRBV5-3 is an ORF; its function is uncertain. The CDR3 loop spans 12 amino acids. The CDR3 DNA reads as TGTGCCAGCAGCTTTAGTACCACTAAAGCTTTCTTT. This gives the protein CASSFSTTKAFF.

On this clonotype: A much larger clone differs by one base, so this may be a read error. The chain employs TRBV28 and TRBJ2-3; 10 bases agree with TRBD2. CDR1 and CDR2 (germline): MDHEN, SYDVKM. The length of the CDR3 is 15 residues. The junction had 10 bases not matched to a gene; V was cut back by 5 bases and J by 8 bases. In DNA, the CDR3 is TGTGCCAGCAGTCTTACTCAGCGGGGGGGAGGTACGCAGTATTTT. It codes for CASSLTQRGGGTQYF. The full variable domain, completed using reference TRBV28 and TRBJ2-3, is DVKVTQSSRYLVKRTGEKVFLECVQDMDHENMFWYRQDPGLGLRLIYFSYDVKMKEKGDIPEGYSVSREKKERFSLILESASTNQTSMYLCASSLTQRGGGTQYFGPGTRLTVL.

This clonotype came up a few times. V and J are TRBV4-3 and TRBJ1-5, with D maybe TRBD1 (6 bases). The CDR3 is 16 residues long. Per germline, CDR1 LGHNA and CDR2 YSLEER. V gave up 0 bases and J gave up 4 bases, with 13 bases separating them. CDR3 region: CASSQDPAGTNQPQHF. CDR3 nucleotides: TGCGCCAGCAGCCAAGATCCGGCAGGGACAAATCAGCCCCAGCATTTT.

This clonotype was seen at least ten times. The chain carries TRBV29-1 and TRBJ2-2; 12 bases line up with TRBD2. Trimming cost V 6 bases and J 6 bases; bases outside gene matches: 11. The CDR3 length is 16 residues. Germline assignment: CDR1 SQVTM and CDR2 ANQGSEA. DNA of the CDR3: TGCAGCGTCCTCGGGACTAGCGGGCGTTCTCCCGGGGAGCTGTTTTTT. This encodes CSVLGTSGRSPGELFF.

The chain joins TRBV11-2 to TRBJ1-1; D may be TRBD1 (5 bases). The germline V and J ends were trimmed by 1 base and 0 bases, with 12 bases remaining between them. This CDR3 comprises 16 residues. CDR1 and CDR2 from the germline V gene are SGHAT and FQNNGV. The CDR3 nucleotides read TGTGCCAGCAGCTTAGTATTGGGACGGATGAACACTGAAGCTTTCTTT. This codes for CASSLVLGRMNTEAFF.

The J gene is TRBJ2-1, the V gene TRBV11-2; no firm D call. Trimming stripped 1 base from V and 4 bases from J, with 11 bases between. CDR3 length equals 15 residues. Germline V gene data show CDR1 as SGHAT and CDR2 as FQNNGV. This chain's CDR3 is CASSLGAPGYNEQFF. In nucleotides, the CDR3 is TGTGCCAGCAGCTTAGGTGCCCCCGGGTACAATGAGCAGTTCTTC.

The table lists this clonotype with many counts. The genes are TRBV28 and TRBJ2-5; D unresolved. Germline V gene lookup returns CDR1 MDHEN and CDR2 SYDVKM. The CDR3 runs 15 residues. With 3 bases removed from V and 5 bases from J, the gap between germline ends came to 16 bases. The CDR3 nucleotides are TGTGCCAGCAGTTTGCGTCAGGTCCTGAGGGAGACCCAGTACTTC. Protein: CASSLRQVLRETQYF.

This clonotype has a handful of counts. The J gene is TRBJ1-1, the V gene TRBV6-2 or TRBV6-3; 10 bases fit TRBD1. Per the germline V gene, CDR1 is MNHEY and CDR2 is SVGEGT. CDR3 length: 13 residues. The V gene end was trimmed by 11 bases and the J gene end by 5 bases; junction bases not matched to a gene: 8. The CDR3, as DNA: TGTGCCGACACGCCGGGACAGGGGACTGAAGCTTTCTTT. Translated: CADTPGQGTEAFF.

A remark on this clonotype: This could be a read error, since a much larger clone is one nucleotide away. The rearrangement joins TRBV28 to TRBJ1-1, with D possibly TRBD1 on 5 matching bases. Trimming took 5 bases from V and 3 from J, leaving 13 bases between them. The CDR3 has 14 residues. Per the germline V gene, CDR1 is MDHEN and CDR2 is SYDVKM. DNA of the CDR3: TGTGCCAGCAGTCTAGGGTCAGGGCACACTGAAGCTTTCTTT. Its protein product is CASSLGSGHTEAFF. Full variable domain (rest looked up from reference TRBV28 and TRBJ1-1): DVKVTQSSRYLVKRTGEKVFLECVQDMDHENMFWYRQDPGLGLRLIYFSYDVKMKEKGDIPEGYSVSREKKERFSLILESASTNQTSMYLCASSLGSGHTEAFFGQGTRLTVV.